The 14 T cell receptor beta chains below all came from one sample that was sequenced in a study of blood T cell repertoires in COVID-19. The assay was immunoSEQ multiplex PCR, and TCRdb's table has in-frame clones only and misses some. Found here are 260,000 or so clones, about nine tenths of them singletons; the top ten hold 15% to 19%. The sample comprised PBMCs or T cells enriched from blood (not recorded which). The receptors here all came from a man younger than 30 who had recovered from COVID-19.

This chain uses TRBV7-8 with TRBJ1-2; 11 positions match TRBD1. Trimming removed 4 bases from V and 1 base from J; junction bases left unmatched: 5. Germline CDR1 reads SGHVS; CDR2 reads FQNEAQ. The CDR3 length is 16 residues. The CDR3 sequence is CASSWRTGGFNYGYTF. Written as DNA, the CDR3 is TGTGCCAGCAGCTGGAGGACAGGGGGCTTTAACTATGGCTACACCTTC.

The chain uses TRBV30 and TRBJ1-4; D is undetermined. This CDR3 spans 12 amino acids. Germline V lookup: CDR1 GTSNPN, CDR2 SVGIG (reference sequence). V lost 5 bases and J lost 5, with 9 bases in between. The CDR3 loop is CAWSLSNEKLFF. The DNA for the CDR3 is TGTGCCTGGTCTCTCTCGAATGAAAAACTGTTTTTT.

V gene TRBV28 combines with J gene TRBJ2-7; a possible D gene is TRBD2 (7 bases). The CDR3 loop spans 17 amino acids. V shed 4 bases and J shed 6 bases, with 25 bases lying between them. From germline, CDR1 is MDHEN and CDR2 SYDVKM. The CDR3 DNA is TGTGCCAGCAGTTCGCTATCTTCCCGGGGGGCCCGGGGCGAGCAGTACTTC. This codes for CASSSLSSRGARGEQYF. Full variable domain (outside the CDR3, taken from reference TRBV28 and TRBJ2-7): DVKVTQSSRYLVKRTGEKVFLECVQDMDHENMFWYRQDPGLGLRLIYFSYDVKMKEKGDIPEGYSVSREKKERFSLILESASTNQTSMYLCASSSLSSRGARGEQYFGPGTRLTVT.

V and J are TRBV2 and TRBJ2-7, with D perhaps matching TRBD1 (5 bases). The CDR3 loop spans 12 amino acids. Trimming took 4 bases from V and 2 from J, leaving 6 bases between them. Germline-derived CDR1 and CDR2 are SNHLY and FYNNEI. The CDR3 region has the DNA TGTGCCAGCAGTGCCAGGGCCTACGAGCAGTACTTC. Translating it yields CASSARAYEQYF.

The chain recombines TRBV6-1 with TRBJ2-1; the match to TRBD2 covers 11 bases. CDR3 length equals 16 residues. Trimming at V came to 2 bases and at J to 6 bases, leaving 6 bases not matched to a gene. From germline, CDR1 is MNHNS and CDR2 SASEGT. CDR3 DNA: TGTGCCAGCAGTGAACGAAGAGGACTAGCGGGCAATGAGCAGTTCTTC. Protein sequence: CASSERRGLAGNEQFF.

The DNA for the CDR3 is TGTGCCTGGAGTCGAACTAGGACAGGGGGAAGGGGGGAGCAGTTCTTC. As protein: CAWSRTRTGGRGEQFF. The chain employs TRBV30 and TRBJ2-1; TRBD1 agrees at 10 bases. V lost 2 bases to trimming and J lost 10 bases; unmatched junction nucleotides: 14. Germline CDR1 is GTSNPN and CDR2 is SVGIG (reference sequence). The CDR3 contains 16 residues.

J is TRBJ1-1 and V is TRBV5-1, with 11 bases lining up with TRBD1. J was trimmed by 5 bases and V by 4 bases; bases with no gene match: 4. The CDR3 contains 14 residues. The V gene's germline CDR1 is SGHRS and CDR2 YFSETQ. CDR3 nucleotides: TGCGCCAGCAGCACGGGACAGGGGGAAACTGAAGCTTTCTTT. Protein sequence: CASSTGQGETEAFF.

This sequence joins TRBV10-2 and TRBJ2-1, with D perhaps TRBD1 (5 bases). Germline-derived CDR1 and CDR2 are WSHSY and SAAADI. This CDR3 is 15 amino acids long. Trimming removed 2 bases from V and 2 bases from J, with 10 bases in between. CDR3 bases: TGCGCCAGCAGTGAGGACAGCCTCCCCTACAATGAGCAGTTCTTC. This encodes CASSEDSLPYNEQFF.

The chain couples TRBV19 to TRBJ1-5; 8 bases match TRBD1. The CDR3 is 15 residues long. Germline CDR1 reads LNHDA; CDR2 reads SQIVND (reference sequence). J gave up 2 bases and V 10 bases, and 10 bases lay outside the gene matches. CDR3 sequence (DNA): TGTGCCATTGGACAGGGCGGCGGAGGCAATCAGCCCCAGCATTTT. This gives the protein CAIGQGGGGNQPQHF.

The rearrangement joins TRBV12-5 to TRBJ1-3; D unresolved. CDR3 length: 12 amino acids. Germline V lookup: CDR1 LGHNT, CDR2 FRNRAP. V was cut by 4 bases and J by 2 bases, with 3 bases left in between. The CDR3 sequence is CASGSTGNTIYF. CDR3 DNA sequence: TGTGCTAGTGGTTCAACTGGAAACACCATATATTTT.

This clone has a handful of counts. The chain couples TRBV19 to TRBJ2-2; 10 nucleotides agree with TRBD1. V lost 11 bases to trimming and J lost 4 bases; unmatched junction nucleotides: 19. From germline, CDR1 is LNHDA and CDR2 SQIVND (reference sequence). The CDR3 sequence is 18 residues long. Written as DNA, the CDR3 is TGTGCCGCGGACCGGGGACAGGGGTTTTCACCGGTCACCGGGGAGCTGTTTTTT. Translated, it gives CAADRGQGFSPVTGELFF.

The V gene is TRBV2, the J gene TRBJ1-3, with D unclear. Per the germline V gene, CDR1 is SNHLY and CDR2 is FYNNEI. The V gene lost 3 bases and the J gene lost 8 bases, with 14 bases spanning the gap. This CDR3 spans 14 amino acids. CDR3 region: CASSEDTGSYTIYF. Here the CDR3 DNA reads TGTGCCAGCAGTGAGGATACGGGTAGCTACACCATATATTTT.

V gene TRBV27 combines with J gene TRBJ2-3; TRBD2 matches at 13 bases. The CDR3 runs 17 residues. CDR1 and CDR2 (germline): MNHEY, SMNVEV (reference sequence). V shed 7 bases, J shed 5 bases, and the junction held 12 bases outside the gene matches. This CDR3 reads CASNERGTSGAKDTQYF. DNA of the CDR3: TGTGCCAGCAATGAAAGGGGGACTAGCGGGGCAAAAGATACGCAGTATTTT.

V usage is TRBV28 and J usage is TRBJ1-5; D possibly corresponds to TRBD1 (5 bases). This CDR3 is 14 amino acids long. Deletions cut 4 bases from V and 4 bases from J, with 11 bases between. CDR1 and CDR2 (germline): MDHEN, SYDVKM. The CDR3 nucleotides are TGTGCCAGCAGTTCCCGACAGTGGAATCAGCCCCAGCATTTT. Translation gives CASSSRQWNQPQHF.